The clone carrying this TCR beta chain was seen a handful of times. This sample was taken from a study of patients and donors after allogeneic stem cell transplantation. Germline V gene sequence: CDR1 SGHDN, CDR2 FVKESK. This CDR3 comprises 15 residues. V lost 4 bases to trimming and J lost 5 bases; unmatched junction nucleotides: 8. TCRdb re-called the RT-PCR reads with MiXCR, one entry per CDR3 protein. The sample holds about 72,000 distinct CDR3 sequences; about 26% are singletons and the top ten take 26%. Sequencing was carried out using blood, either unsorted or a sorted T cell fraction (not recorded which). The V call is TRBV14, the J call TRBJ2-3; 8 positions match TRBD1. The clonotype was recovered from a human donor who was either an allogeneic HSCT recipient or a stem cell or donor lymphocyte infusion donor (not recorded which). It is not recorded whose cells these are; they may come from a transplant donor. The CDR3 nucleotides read TGTGCCAGCAGCCGGACAGGGCGGTGGGAAGATACGCAGTATTTT. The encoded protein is CASSRTGRWEDTQYF.